These 9 T cell receptor beta chains came from one sample sequenced in a study of graft-versus-host responses after intestinal transplantation. Plating combined 200,000 CFSE-labeled responder cells with 200,000 irradiated, violet-dye-labeled stimulator cells. Generated by immunoSEQ multiplex PCR, the TCRdb table keeps only in-frame clones and is missing some. Counted here are around 9,000 clones, around a third occurring once; the ten biggest clones make up around 2.9%. The sequenced sample was alloreactive CD8+ T cells from a mixed lymphocyte reaction culture, obtained before transplantation. Specified subset: CFSE-low proliferating T cells sorted from roughly six-day pre-transplant mixed lymphocyte reaction (GvH or HvG direction). The receptors derive from a human patient who was an organ donor for intestinal transplantation.

The J gene is TRBJ2-3, the V gene TRBV2; 10 bases map to TRBD1. The CDR3 runs to 14 residues. J gave up 4 bases and V 8 bases, and 6 bases lay outside the gene matches. Per germline, CDR1 SNHLY and CDR2 FYNNEI. CDR3 loop: CASHTGTGADTQYF. CDR3 in DNA: TGTGCCAGCCACACCGGGACAGGGGCAGATACGCAGTATTTT.

This clone was counted only a few times. V gene TRBV9 combines with J gene TRBJ2-5; 13 bases are a match to TRBD2. The CDR3 is made up of 15 amino acids. With V trimmed by 0 bases and J by 5 bases, 1 base remained unmatched. Germline lookup yields CDR1 SGDLS and CDR2 YYNGEE. The CDR3 DNA sequence: TGTGCCAGCAGCGTAGAGACTAGCGGGGGGGAGACCCAGTACTTC. It is translated as CASSVETSGGETQYF.

The chain combines TRBV27 with TRBJ1-5; 7 positions match TRBD1. The CDR3 has 14 residues. V trimming: 8 bases; J trimming: 9 bases; junction bases outside the gene matches: 13. CDR1 is MNHEY and CDR2 is SMNVEV in the germline V gene (reference sequence). The CDR3 bases are TGTGCCAGCGGCCTGACACGTAGGGGGCCGCCCCAGCATTTT. Its translation is CASGLTRRGPPQHF.

V is TRBV4-1 and J is TRBJ2-1, with 8 bases identical to TRBD1. CDR3 length: 15 residues. Trimming at V came to 4 bases and at J to 4 bases, leaving 6 bases not matched to a gene. Germline V gene data show CDR1 as MGHRA and CDR2 as YSYEKL. The CDR3 region has the DNA TGCGCCAGCAGCCGCGACAGGGGCGGGTACAATGAGCAGTTCTTC. It yields the protein CASSRDRGGYNEQFF.

On this clone itself: A read error may produce the germline difference seen at one junction end. The J gene is TRBJ1-2, the V gene TRBV5-1; no definite D call. Germline CDR1 reads SGHRS; CDR2 reads YFSETQ. This CDR3 is 14 amino acids long. The CDR3 loop is CASSLGGANYGYTF. The CDR3 region has the DNA TGTGCCAGCAGCTTGGGCGGTGCTAACTATGGCTACACCTTC.

The chain recombines TRBV4-1 with TRBJ2-2, with D perhaps TRBD1 (6 bases). V lost 2 bases to trimming and J lost 6 bases, with 7 bases between them. Germline values: CDR1 MGHRA, CDR2 YSYEKL. The CDR3 is 13 amino acids. CDR3 sequence: CASSQRTAGELFF. Here the CDR3 DNA reads TGCGCCAGCAGCCAACGGACAGCCGGGGAGCTGTTTTTT.

J is TRBJ2-5 and V is TRBV10-3, with TRBD1 as a possible D gene (6 bases). The germline V gene has CDR1 ENHRY and CDR2 SYGVKD. The CDR3 extends over 15 amino acids. The ends were cut back, 6 bases at V and 3 bases at J, with 17 bases in the middle. The CDR3 protein is CAISLRLRGKETQYF. The CDR3 bases are TGTGCCATCAGCCTGAGATTAAGGGGGAAAGAGACCCAGTACTTC.

J is TRBJ1-5 and V is TRBV28, with D possibly TRBD1 on 6 matching bases. V was shortened by 6 bases and J by 6 bases, with 18 bases between the two germline ends. The CDR3 runs 15 residues. Germline CDR1 and CDR2: MDHEN and SYDVKM. The CDR3 sequence is CASRRIRGQSQPQHF. Here the CDR3 DNA reads TGTGCCAGCAGGAGGATCAGGGGTCAAAGTCAGCCCCAGCATTTT.

This clone is medium-sized by share. The CDR3 region is CAWSAGTGAYEQYF. CDR3 nucleotides: TGTGCCTGGAGTGCCGGGACGGGAGCCTACGAGCAGTACTTC. The genes are TRBV30 and TRBJ2-7; D is perhaps TRBD2 (6 bases). In germline, CDR1 is GTSNPN, CDR2 SVGIG (reference sequence). Trimming took 1 base from V and 2 from J, leaving 12 bases between them. The CDR3 covers 14 residues.